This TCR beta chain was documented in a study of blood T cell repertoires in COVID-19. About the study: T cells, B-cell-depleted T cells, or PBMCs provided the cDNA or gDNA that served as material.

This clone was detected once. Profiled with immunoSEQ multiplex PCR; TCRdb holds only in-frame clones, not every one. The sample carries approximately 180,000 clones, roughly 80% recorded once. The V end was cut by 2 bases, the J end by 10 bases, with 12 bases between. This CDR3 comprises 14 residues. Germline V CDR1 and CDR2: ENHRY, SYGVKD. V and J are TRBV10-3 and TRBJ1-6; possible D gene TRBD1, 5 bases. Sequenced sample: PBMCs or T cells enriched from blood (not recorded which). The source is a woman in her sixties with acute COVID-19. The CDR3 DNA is TGTGCCATCAGTGAGGACCGACAGACATCACCCCTCCACTTT. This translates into CAISEDRQTSPLHF.